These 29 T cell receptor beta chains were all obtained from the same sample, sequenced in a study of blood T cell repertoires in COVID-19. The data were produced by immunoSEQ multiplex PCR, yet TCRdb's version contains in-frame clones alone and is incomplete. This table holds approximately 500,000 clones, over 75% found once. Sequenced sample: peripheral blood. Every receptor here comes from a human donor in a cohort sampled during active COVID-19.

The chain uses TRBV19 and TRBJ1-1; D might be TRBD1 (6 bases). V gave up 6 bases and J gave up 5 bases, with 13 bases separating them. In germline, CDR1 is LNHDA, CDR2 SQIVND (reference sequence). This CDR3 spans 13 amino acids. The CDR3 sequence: CASRGQSGTEAFF. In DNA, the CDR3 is TGTGCCAGTAGAGGACAGTCTGGTACTGAAGCTTTCTTT.

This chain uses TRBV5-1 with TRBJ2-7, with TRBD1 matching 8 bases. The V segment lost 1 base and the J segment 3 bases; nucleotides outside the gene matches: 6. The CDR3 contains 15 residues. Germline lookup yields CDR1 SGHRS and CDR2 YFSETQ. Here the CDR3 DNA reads TGCGCCAGCAGCTTGAGACAGGGGTCCTTCTACGAGCAGTACTTC. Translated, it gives CASSLRQGSFYEQYF.

The CDR3 here is CASSIGPGIPYEQYF. The CDR3 DNA reads as TGTGCCAGCAGCATAGGACCCGGGATTCCCTACGAGCAGTACTTC. The chain combines TRBV7-3 with TRBJ2-7; D may be TRBD2 (5 bases). The CDR3 contains 15 residues. V dropped 5 bases and J dropped 2 bases, with 16 bases sitting between them. Germline V gene sequence: CDR1 SGHTA, CDR2 FQGTGA.

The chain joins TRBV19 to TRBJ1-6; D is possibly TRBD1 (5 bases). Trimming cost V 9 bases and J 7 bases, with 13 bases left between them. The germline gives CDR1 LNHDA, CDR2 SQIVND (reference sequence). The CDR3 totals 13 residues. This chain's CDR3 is CASIGGMNSPLHF. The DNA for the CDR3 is TGTGCCAGCATTGGGGGGATGAATTCACCCCTCCACTTT.

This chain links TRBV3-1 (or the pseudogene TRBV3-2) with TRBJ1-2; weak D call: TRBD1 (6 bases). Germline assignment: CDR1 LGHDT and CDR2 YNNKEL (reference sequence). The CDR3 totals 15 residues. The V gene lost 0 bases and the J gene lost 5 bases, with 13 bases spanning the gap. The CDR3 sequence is CASSQEAGVGYGYTF. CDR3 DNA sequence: TGTGCCAGCAGCCAAGAGGCAGGGGTGGGGTATGGCTACACCTTC.

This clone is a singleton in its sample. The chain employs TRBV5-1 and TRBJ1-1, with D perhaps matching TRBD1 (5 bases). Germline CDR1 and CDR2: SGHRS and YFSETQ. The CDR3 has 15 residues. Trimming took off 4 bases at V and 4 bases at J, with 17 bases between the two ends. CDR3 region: CASSPLLTGGTEAFF. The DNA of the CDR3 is TGCGCCAGCAGCCCACTCCTCACGGGGGGCACTGAAGCTTTCTTT.

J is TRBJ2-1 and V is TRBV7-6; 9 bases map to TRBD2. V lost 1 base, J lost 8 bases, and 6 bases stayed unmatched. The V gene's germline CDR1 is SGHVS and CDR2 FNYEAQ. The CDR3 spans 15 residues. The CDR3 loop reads CASSLVAGEVDEQFF. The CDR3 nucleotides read TGTGCCAGCAGCTTAGTAGCGGGAGAAGTGGATGAGCAGTTCTTC.

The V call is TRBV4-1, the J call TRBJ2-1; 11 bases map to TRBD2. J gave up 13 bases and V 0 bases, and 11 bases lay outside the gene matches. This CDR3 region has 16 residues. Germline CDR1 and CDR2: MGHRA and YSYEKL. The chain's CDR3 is CASSQEASGRSGLQFF. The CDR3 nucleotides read TGCGCCAGCAGCCAAGAGGCTAGCGGGAGGTCCGGCCTACAGTTCTTC.

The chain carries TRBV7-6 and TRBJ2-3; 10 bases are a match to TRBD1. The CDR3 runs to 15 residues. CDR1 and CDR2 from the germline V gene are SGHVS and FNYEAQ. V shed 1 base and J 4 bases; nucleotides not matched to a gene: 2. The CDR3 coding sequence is TGTGCCAGCAGCTTAGGTGGACAGGGGGCAGATACGCAGTATTTT. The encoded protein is CASSLGGQGADTQYF. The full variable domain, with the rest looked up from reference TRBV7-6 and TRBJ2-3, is GAGVSQSPRYKVTKRGQDVALRCDPISGHVSLYWYRQALGQGPEFLTYFNYEAQQDKSGLPNDRFSAERPEGSISTLTIQRTEQRDSAMYRCASSLGGQGADTQYFGPGTRLTVL.

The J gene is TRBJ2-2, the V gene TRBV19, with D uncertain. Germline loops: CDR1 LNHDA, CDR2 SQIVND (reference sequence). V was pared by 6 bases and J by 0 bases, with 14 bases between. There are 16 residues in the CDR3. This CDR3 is CASSSQARTNTGELFF. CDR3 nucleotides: TGTGCCAGTAGCTCCCAGGCAAGGACGAACACCGGGGAGCTGTTTTTT.

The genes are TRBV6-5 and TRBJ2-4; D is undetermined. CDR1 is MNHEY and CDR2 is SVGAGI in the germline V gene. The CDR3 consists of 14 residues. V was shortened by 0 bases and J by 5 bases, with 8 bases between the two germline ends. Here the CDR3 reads CASSYSIRENIQYF. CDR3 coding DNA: TGTGCCAGCAGTTACTCGATTAGAGAAAACATTCAGTACTTC.

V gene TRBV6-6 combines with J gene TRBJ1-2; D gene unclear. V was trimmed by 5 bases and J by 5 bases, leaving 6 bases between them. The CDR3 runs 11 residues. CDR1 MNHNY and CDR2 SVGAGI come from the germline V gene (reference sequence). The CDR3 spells CASSLGYGYTF. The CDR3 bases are TGTGCCAGCAGTCTCGGGTATGGCTACACCTTC.

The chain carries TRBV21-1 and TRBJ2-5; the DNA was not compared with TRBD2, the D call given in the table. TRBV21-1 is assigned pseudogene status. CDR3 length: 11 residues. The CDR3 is CASRGGETQYF. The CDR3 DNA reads TGTGCCAGCAGAGGAGGGGAGACCCAGTACTTC.

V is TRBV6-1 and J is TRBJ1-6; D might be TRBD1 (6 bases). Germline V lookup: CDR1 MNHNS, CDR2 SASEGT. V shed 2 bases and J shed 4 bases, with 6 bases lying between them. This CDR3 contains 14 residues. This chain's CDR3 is CASSETGYNSPLHF. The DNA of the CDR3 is TGTGCCAGCAGTGAAACAGGGTATAATTCACCCCTCCACTTT.

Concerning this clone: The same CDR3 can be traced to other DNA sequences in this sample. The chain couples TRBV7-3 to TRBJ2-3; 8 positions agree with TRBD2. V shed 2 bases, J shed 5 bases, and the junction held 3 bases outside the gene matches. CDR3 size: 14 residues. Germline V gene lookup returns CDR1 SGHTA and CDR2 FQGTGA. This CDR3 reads CASSLGLAGDTQYF. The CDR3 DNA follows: TGTGCCAGCAGCTTAGGGCTAGCGGGAGATACGCAGTATTTT.

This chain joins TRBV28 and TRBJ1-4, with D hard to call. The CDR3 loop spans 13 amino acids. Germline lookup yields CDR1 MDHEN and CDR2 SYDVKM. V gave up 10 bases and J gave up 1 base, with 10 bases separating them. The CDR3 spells CATNGGTNEKLFF. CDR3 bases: TGTGCCACTAATGGAGGAACTAATGAAAAACTGTTTTTT.

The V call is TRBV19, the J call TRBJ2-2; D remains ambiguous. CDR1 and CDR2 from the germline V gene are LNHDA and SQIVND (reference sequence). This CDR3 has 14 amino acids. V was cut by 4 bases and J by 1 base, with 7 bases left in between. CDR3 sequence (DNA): TGTGCCAGTAGTACTACAGTGAACACCGGGGAGCTGTTTTTT. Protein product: CASSTTVNTGELFF. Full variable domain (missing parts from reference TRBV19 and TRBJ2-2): DGGITQSPKYLFRKEGQNVTLSCEQNLNHDAMYWYRQDPGQGLRLIYYSQIVNDFQKGDIAEGYSVSREKKESFPLTVTSAQKNPTAFYLCASSTTVNTGELFFGEGSRLTVL.

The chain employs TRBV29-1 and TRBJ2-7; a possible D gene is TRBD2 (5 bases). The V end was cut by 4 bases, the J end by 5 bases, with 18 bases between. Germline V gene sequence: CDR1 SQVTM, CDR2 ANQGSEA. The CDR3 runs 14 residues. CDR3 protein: CSVVFGINPHEQYF. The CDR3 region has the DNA TGCAGCGTTGTGTTCGGGATCAATCCCCACGAGCAGTACTTC.

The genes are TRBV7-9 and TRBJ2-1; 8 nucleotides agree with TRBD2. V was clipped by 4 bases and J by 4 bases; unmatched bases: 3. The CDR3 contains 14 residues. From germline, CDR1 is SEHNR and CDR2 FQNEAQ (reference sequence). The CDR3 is CASSSGLVYNEQFF. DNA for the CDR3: TGTGCCAGCAGCTCGGGACTAGTATACAATGAGCAGTTCTTC.

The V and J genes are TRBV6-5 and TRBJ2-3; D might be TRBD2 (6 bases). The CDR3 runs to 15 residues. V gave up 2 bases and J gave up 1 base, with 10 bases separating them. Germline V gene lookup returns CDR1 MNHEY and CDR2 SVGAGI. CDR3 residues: CASSYAGRGTDTQYF. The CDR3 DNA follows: TGTGCCAGCAGTTACGCGGGGAGAGGCACAGATACGCAGTATTTT.

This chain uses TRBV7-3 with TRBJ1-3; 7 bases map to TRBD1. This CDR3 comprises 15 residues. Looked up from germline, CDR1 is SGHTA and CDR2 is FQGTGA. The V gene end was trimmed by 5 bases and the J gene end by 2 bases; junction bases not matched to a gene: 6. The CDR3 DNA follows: TGTGCCAGCAGCAGGTTAGGGGGCCCTGGAAACACCATATATTTT. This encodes CASSRLGGPGNTIYF.

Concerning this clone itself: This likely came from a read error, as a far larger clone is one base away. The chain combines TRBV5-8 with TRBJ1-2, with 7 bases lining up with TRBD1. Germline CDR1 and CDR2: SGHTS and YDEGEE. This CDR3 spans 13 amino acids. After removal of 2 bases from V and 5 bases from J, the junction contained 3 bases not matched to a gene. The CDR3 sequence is CASSFRQGYGYTF. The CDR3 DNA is TGTGCCAGCAGCTTCCGACAGGGTTATGGCTACACCTTC.

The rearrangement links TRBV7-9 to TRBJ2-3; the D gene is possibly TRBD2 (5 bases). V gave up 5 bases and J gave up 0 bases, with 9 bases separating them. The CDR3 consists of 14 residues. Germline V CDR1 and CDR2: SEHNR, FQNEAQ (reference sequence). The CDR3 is CASSHRTSTDTQYF. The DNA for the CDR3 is TGTGCCAGCAGCCATCGGACTAGCACAGATACGCAGTATTTT.

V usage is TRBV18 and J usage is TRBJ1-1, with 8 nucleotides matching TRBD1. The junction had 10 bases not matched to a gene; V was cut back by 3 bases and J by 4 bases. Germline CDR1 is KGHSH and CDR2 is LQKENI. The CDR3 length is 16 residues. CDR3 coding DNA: TGTGCCAGCTCACCCAGGCCAGGGGGCGCGGGCACTGAAGCTTTCTTT. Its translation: CASSPRPGGAGTEAFF.

The CDR3 DNA reads as TGTGCCACCAGTGACCCAACAGGAGACTCTAATGAAAAACTGTTTTTT. It is translated as CATSDPTGDSNEKLFF. V gene TRBV24-1 combines with J gene TRBJ1-4; D might be TRBD1 (5 bases). CDR3 length: 16 residues. With 4 bases removed from V and 3 bases from J, the gap between germline ends came to 14 bases. Germline V gene sequence: CDR1 KGHDR, CDR2 SFDVKD.

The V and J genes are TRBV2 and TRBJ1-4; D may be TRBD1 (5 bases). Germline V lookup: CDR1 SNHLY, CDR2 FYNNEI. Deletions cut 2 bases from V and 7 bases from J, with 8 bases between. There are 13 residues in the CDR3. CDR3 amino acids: CASSEQGREKLFF. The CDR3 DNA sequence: TGTGCCAGCAGTGAACAGGGCCGTGAAAAACTGTTTTTT.

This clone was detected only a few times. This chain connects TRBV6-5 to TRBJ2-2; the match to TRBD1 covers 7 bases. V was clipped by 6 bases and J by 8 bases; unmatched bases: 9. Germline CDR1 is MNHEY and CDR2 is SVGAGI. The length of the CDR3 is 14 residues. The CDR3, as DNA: TGTGCCAGCAGCCGATGGACAGGTCCGGGGGAGCTGTTTTTT. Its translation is CASSRWTGPGELFF.

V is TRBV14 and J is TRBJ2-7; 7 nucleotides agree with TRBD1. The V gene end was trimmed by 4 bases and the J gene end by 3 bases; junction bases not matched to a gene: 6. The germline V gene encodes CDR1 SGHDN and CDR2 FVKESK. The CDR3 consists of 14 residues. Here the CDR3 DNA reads TGTGCCAGCAGCCTTTCGACAGGGATCTACGAGCAGTACTTC. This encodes CASSLSTGIYEQYF.

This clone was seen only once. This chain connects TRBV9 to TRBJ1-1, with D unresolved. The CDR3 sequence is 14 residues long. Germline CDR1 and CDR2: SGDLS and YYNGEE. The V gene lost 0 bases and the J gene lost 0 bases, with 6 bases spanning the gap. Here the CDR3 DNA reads TGTGCCAGCAGCGTAGCGGAGATGAACACTGAAGCTTTCTTT. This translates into CASSVAEMNTEAFF. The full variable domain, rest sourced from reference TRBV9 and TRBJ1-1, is DSGVTQTPKHLITATGQRVTLRCSPRSGDLSVYWYQQSLDQGLQFLIQYYNGEERAKGNILERFSAQQFPDLHSELNLSSLELGDSALYFCASSVAEMNTEAFFGQGTRLTVV.